The clone carrying this T cell receptor (beta chain) was counted a few times. Mismatch with germline at one junction end may stem from a read error. This specimen comes from a study of blood T cells in healthy people across ages. This CDR3 spans 9 amino acids. Germline lookup yields CDR1 SEHNR and CDR2 FQNEAQ (reference sequence). Primers used in a second PCR of roughly 6 to 12 cycles were a sample-barcoded 5' primer and a J-beta primer mix. In TCRdb, the 5' RACE reads were re-called with MiXCR into one record per CDR3 protein. The table shows around 1,500,000 distinct CDR3 sequences, with 42% occurring only once.

The chain couples TRBV7-9 to TRBJ1-1; D might be TRBD1 (5 bases). The sample taken for sequencing was blood. The receptor was isolated from a woman in her late teens or twenties in good health. This chain's CDR3 is CVVGTDAFF. The CDR3 DNA sequence: TGTGTAGTTGGGACTGACGCTTTCTTT.